These T cell receptor beta chains were read from a single sample in a study of blood T cell repertoires in COVID-19. Generated by immunoSEQ multiplex PCR, the TCRdb table keeps only in-frame clones and is missing some. The sample contains roughly 68,000 clones, approximately 91% of which appear only once. The material sequenced was peripheral blood. These receptors were collected from a man over 45 with acute or convalescent COVID-19. The CDR3 runs from the conserved cysteine through the conserved F or W. Each record gives: D gene, J gene, V gene, clone size, CDR3 protein, CDR3 DNA. A D gene is named only where the DNA matches it firmly. Expanded clones get a size class; other rows say once, few or many, or leave the size out.

D: TRBD1; J: TRBJ2-1; V: TRBV6-2/TRBV6-3; size: .; CDR3: CASSRGRGNNEQFF; DNA: TGTGCCAGCAGTCGGGGCAGGGGGAACAATGAGCAGTTCTTC
D: TRBD1; J: TRBJ1-4; V: TRBV7-9; size: .; CDR3: CASKQGGRNEKLFF; DNA: TGTGCCAGCAAGCAGGGGGGCAGAAATGAAAAACTGTTTTTT
D: .; J: TRBJ1-4; V: TRBV18; size: .; CDR3: CATLQGPNEKLFF; DNA: TGTGCCACCCTACAGGGTCCTAATGAAAAACTGTTTTTT
D: .; J: TRBJ1-4; V: TRBV27; size: once; CDR3: CASSSKGREKLFF; DNA: TGTGCCAGCTCTTCCAAAGGGAGGGAAAAACTGTTTTTT
D: .; J: TRBJ2-1; V: TRBV12-3/TRBV12-4; size: .; CDR3: CASSLGHNEQFF; DNA: TGTGCCAGCAGTTTGGGCCACAATGAGCAGTTCTTC
D: TRBD1; J: TRBJ1-2; V: TRBV5-1; size: once; CDR3: CASSLARDRLRSGYTF; DNA: TGCGCCAGCAGCTTGGCCCGGGACAGGCTACGCTCTGGCTACACCTTC
D: TRBD1; J: TRBJ2-7; V: TRBV29-1; size: .; CDR3: CSVGTGGAGEQYF; DNA: TGCAGCGTTGGAACAGGGGGCGCGGGCGAGCAGTACTTC
D: TRBD1; J: TRBJ2-7; V: TRBV18; size: .; CDR3: CASSPPGTGASEQYF; DNA: TGTGCCAGCTCACCACCCGGGACAGGGGCCTCTGAGCAGTACTTC
D: TRBD1; J: TRBJ1-6; V: TRBV28; size: once; CDR3: CASSTRDRLLF; DNA: TGTGCCAGCAGTACCCGGGACAGGTTGCTCTTT
D: .; J: TRBJ1-5; V: TRBV6-1; size: few; CDR3: CASSESPLQPQHF; DNA: TGTGCCAGCAGTGAGTCTCCACTTCAGCCCCAGCATTTT
D: .; J: TRBJ1-6; V: TRBV2; size: once; CDR3: CASIVVRDSPLHF; DNA: TGTGCCAGCATAGTAGTACGGGATTCACCCCTCCACTTT
D: .; J: TRBJ2-1; V: TRBV25-1; size: .; CDR3: CASSDRQPYNEQFF; DNA: TGTGCCAGCAGTGATAGACAGCCCTACAATGAGCAGTTCTTC
D: .; J: TRBJ2-2; V: TRBV3-1/TRBV3-2; size: .; CDR3: CASSLAGELFF; DNA: TGTGCCAGCTCACTCGCCGGGGAGCTGTTTTTT
D: TRBD1; J: TRBJ2-1; V: TRBV27; size: .; CDR3: CASSFTGGSEQFF; DNA: TGTGCCAGCAGTTTTACAGGGGGTAGTGAGCAGTTCTTC
D: .; J: TRBJ2-7; V: TRBV14; size: .; CDR3: CASSQEGYEQYF; DNA: TGTGCCAGCAGCCAGGAGGGGTACGAGCAGTACTTC
D: TRBD1; J: TRBJ1-3; V: TRBV5-1; size: .; CDR3: CASSLDGTGGSGNTIYF; DNA: TGCGCCAGCAGCTTGGATGGGACAGGGGGCTCTGGAAACACCATATATTTT
D: .; J: TRBJ1-2; V: TRBV9; size: once; CDR3: CASSVDSGEDGYTF; DNA: TGTGCCAGCAGCGTAGATTCCGGGGAGGATGGCTACACCTTC
D: TRBD2; J: TRBJ2-2; V: TRBV19; size: .; CDR3: CASTKGLAGGELFF; DNA: TGTGCCAGTACCAAGGGACTAGCCGGCGGGGAGCTGTTTTTT
D: .; J: TRBJ2-7; V: TRBV5-1; size: .; CDR3: CASSLGAGFNEQYF; DNA: TGCGCCAGCAGCTTGGGGGCAGGGTTCAACGAGCAGTACTTC
D: TRBD2; J: TRBJ2-1; V: TRBV5-1; size: .; CDR3: CASSKGLAGYNEQFF; DNA: TGCGCCAGCAGCAAGGGACTAGCGGGCTACAATGAGCAGTTCTTC
D: .; J: TRBJ1-6; V: TRBV11-3; size: .; CDR3: CASGGGRYNSPLHF; DNA: TGTGCCAGCGGCGGGGGACGGTATAATTCACCCCTCCACTTT
D: .; J: TRBJ2-7; V: TRBV5-1; size: .; CDR3: CASSDTYEQYF; DNA: TGCGCCAGCAGCGACACCTACGAGCAGTACTTC
D: .; J: TRBJ1-1; V: TRBV4-2; size: .; CDR3: CASSQGEGRTEAFF; DNA: TGTGCCAGCAGCCAAGGGGAGGGTAGGACTGAAGCTTTCTTT
D: .; J: TRBJ1-5; V: TRBV7-8; size: .; CDR3: CASSLFRGHQPQHF; DNA: TGTGCCAGCAGCTTATTTAGGGGCCATCAGCCCCAGCATTTT
D: .; J: TRBJ2-7; V: TRBV12-3/TRBV12-4; size: .; CDR3: CASSFNSYYEQYF; DNA: TGTGCCAGCAGTTTCAACAGCTACTACGAGCAGTACTTC
D: TRBD2; J: TRBJ2-3; V: TRBV4-1; size: .; CDR3: CASSQPLLAGGTDTQYF; DNA: TGCGCCAGCAGCCAACCTTTACTAGCGGGGGGCACAGATACGCAGTATTTT
D: .; J: TRBJ2-6; V: TRBV21-1; size: .; CDR3: CASSWDRGCSGANVLTF; DNA: TGTGCCAGCAGTTGGGACAGGGGGTGCTCTGGGGCCAACGTCCTGACTTTC
D: TRBD1; J: TRBJ1-2; V: TRBV29-1; size: .; CDR3: CSVASGTGANYGYTF; DNA: TGCAGCGTAGCCAGCGGGACAGGAGCTAACTATGGCTACACCTTC
D: .; J: TRBJ2-2; V: TRBV24-1; size: .; CDR3: CATSAQDRPANTGELFF; DNA: TGTGCCACCAGTGCCCAGGACAGACCCGCGAACACCGGGGAGCTGTTTTTT
D: .; J: TRBJ1-1; V: TRBV18; size: .; CDR3: CASSPIEPNTEAFF; DNA: TGTGCCAGCTCACCGATCGAGCCTAACACTGAAGCTTTCTTT
D: TRBD2; J: TRBJ2-5; V: TRBV4-1; size: .; CDR3: CASSQLALAGGETQYF; DNA: TGCGCCAGCAGCCAATTGGCACTAGCGGGGGGAGAGACCCAGTACTTC
D: TRBD1; J: TRBJ1-6; V: TRBV28; size: once; CDR3: CASSIMTGRGYSPLHF; DNA: TGTGCCAGCAGTATAATGACAGGGCGCGGGTATTCACCCCTCCACTTT
D: .; J: TRBJ1-4; V: TRBV5-4; size: once; CDR3: CASSVGRSGEKLFF; DNA: TGTGCCAGCAGCGTGGGACGGTCGGGTGAAAAACTGTTTTTT
D: .; J: TRBJ1-1; V: TRBV5-1; size: once; CDR3: CASSLVGSMNTEAFF; DNA: TGCGCCAGCAGCTTGGTTGGGAGTATGAACACTGAAGCTTTCTTT
D: TRBD1; J: TRBJ2-3; V: TRBV5-4; size: .; CDR3: CASSTKDRGLYDTQYF; DNA: TGTGCCAGCAGCACAAAGGACAGGGGGCTATACGATACGCAGTATTTT
D: .; J: TRBJ2-1; V: TRBV4-1; size: once; CDR3: CASSQDGTRSYNEQFF; DNA: TGCGCCAGCAGCCAAGATGGCACACGCTCCTACAATGAGCAGTTCTTC
D: .; J: TRBJ2-1; V: TRBV4-1; size: .; CDR3: CASSHWGGADNEQFF; DNA: TGCGCCAGCAGCCACTGGGGGGGCGCCGACAATGAGCAGTTCTTC
D: .; J: TRBJ2-1; V: TRBV7-3; size: .; CDR3: CASSPGGGDNEQFF; DNA: TGTGCCAGCAGCCCTGGTGGAGGGGACAATGAGCAGTTCTTC
D: TRBD1; J: TRBJ1-4; V: TRBV19; size: .; CDR3: CASRRRTGRNEKLFF; DNA: TGTGCCAGTAGACGAAGGACAGGGAGGAATGAAAAACTGTTTTTT
D: .; J: TRBJ1-5; V: TRBV4-1; size: .; CDR3: CASSQDGGLPSNQPQHF; DNA: TGCGCCAGCAGCCAAGACGGAGGACTACCCAGCAATCAGCCCCAGCATTTT